The TCR beta chain described here comes from a study of cytomegalovirus exposure and HLA in healthy donors. Study-level findings and limits: Many donors shared some public TCRs, even though most TCR sequences were rare. According to an earlier analysis, most TCR beta V segments yielded productive rearrangements about 87% or about 30% of the time. Later analysis indicated greater clonal expansion among HLA-associated TCR beta chains than among equally common other chains.

Concerning this clone itself: The antigen is undetermined. One junction end does not reproduce the germline sequence, and a read error may be involved.

The germline V gene encodes CDR1 SQVTM and CDR2 ANQGSEA. The CDR3 is 11 amino acids. PCR was performed using 60 Vbeta and 13 Jbeta primers. Per the authors' pipeline: A later analysis tallied tens of millions of unique TCR beta chains, around 11 million of them shared. Libraries were prepared by immunoSEQ multiplex PCR; TCRdb keeps only in-frame clonotypes and omits some of them. The DNA was the basis for D and trimming; V, J and clone size are from that table. The table includes 170,000 or so clones, about 80% detected once. Sequencing was done on a sample of PBMCs. The chain links TRBV29-1 to TRBJ1-2, with D perhaps TRBD1 (6 bases). This receptor was taken from a woman between 50 and 59 years old in good health and CMV-seropositive. The CDR3 region is CSARVTGGCTF. The CDR3 region has the DNA TGCAGCGCCCGAGTGACAGGAGGCTGCACCTTC.